These 30 T cell receptor beta chains were all obtained from the same sample, sequenced in a study of vaccination and CD4 T cells after COVID-19 (dated by TCRdb to between 2021 and 2022). Explained via the paper, the treatment or condition label denotes: roughly 10-day PBMC culture with coronavirus spike peptide pools or control peptides (ViraFEST assay). Library creation used PCR. The listed sequencing device is Illumina iSeq 100. DNA from cultured CD4+ T cells was subjected to TCR sequencing with the Oncomine TCR Beta short-read assay at the Johns Hopkins FTIC core. The public reads were reanalyzed by TCRdb: fastp trimming at Q25, MiXCR alignment, in-frame beta chains only. Each CDR3 protein gets just one entry, which takes the most common genes and DNA from the rows behind it. The sample records under 11,000 distinct CDR3 sequences, 44% of which are singletons. Of the sample, over 35% is held by the ten largest clones.

Their antigens remain unidentified. The sequencing input was CD4+ T cells from blood, cultured in vitro. These receptors were obtained from a human donor who had recovered from COVID-19.

The gene calls are TRBV10-2 and TRBJ1-5, with a tentative D call TRBD1 (5 bases). This CDR3 is 15 amino acids long. Germline lookup yields CDR1 WSHSY and CDR2 SAAADI. Trimming cost V 2 bases and J 6 bases, with 14 bases left between them. The CDR3 DNA reads as TGCGCCAGCAGTGAGCAGGGCGGTACGGGTCAGCCCCAGCATTTT. Its translation: CASSEQGGTGQPQHF.

J is TRBJ2-6 and V is TRBV6-1; the D gene could be TRBD1 or TRBD2 (5 bases each). The CDR3 is made up of 18 amino acids. The germline V gene has CDR1 MNHNS and CDR2 SASEGT. Trimming removed 4 bases from V and 1 base from J, with 17 bases in between. This CDR3 is CASSGGKAGPSGANVLTF. The CDR3, as DNA: TGTGCCAGCAGTGGGGGGAAGGCAGGGCCGTCTGGGGCCAACGTCCTGACTTTC.

This chain uses TRBV18 with TRBJ2-7; D might be TRBD2 (6 bases). Trimming stripped 6 bases from V and 5 bases from J, with 20 bases between. CDR3 size: 15 residues. The germline CDR1 and CDR2 sequences are KGHSH and LQKENI. CDR3 sequence (DNA): TGTGCCAGCTCCTTGGGGGTCGGAGGGACCGACGAGCAGTACTTC. Translation gives CASSLGVGGTDEQYF.

J is TRBJ2-3 and V is TRBV27; 8 nucleotides agree with TRBD1. The CDR3 runs to 16 residues. V gave up 2 bases and J gave up 3 bases; unmatched junction bases: 7. In germline, CDR1 is MNHEY, CDR2 SMNVEV (reference sequence). The CDR3 DNA is TGTGCCAGCAGTTTAAGTATGGACAGGGCAACAGATACGCAGTATTTT. Translation: CASSLSMDRATDTQYF.

The chain carries TRBV6-5 and TRBJ1-5; D gene ambiguous. From germline, CDR1 is MNHEY and CDR2 SVGAGI. Trimming stripped 4 bases from V and 7 bases from J, with 11 bases between. The CDR3 covers 13 residues. CDR3 sequence (DNA): TGTGCCAGCAGTTCCCCCCCTGGACAGCCCCAGCATTTT. Translation: CASSSPPGQPQHF.

This clonotype appeared a few times. The CDR3 nucleotides are TGTGCTAGTGGTTTGATTTTAGTTGGGGAGGGGCGTGGGGCCAACGTCCTGACTTTC. This gives the protein CASGLILVGEGRGANVLTF. This chain joins TRBV12-5 and TRBJ2-6; 7 nucleotides align to TRBD2. V lost 2 bases and J lost 3; bases outside the gene matches: 13. The CDR3 has 19 residues. Germline V gives CDR1 LGHNT, CDR2 FRNRAP.

J is TRBJ2-3 and V is TRBV12-3 or TRBV12-4, with D unresolved. The V and J ends lost 2 bases and 3 bases respectively, with 15 bases between them. The length of the CDR3 is 16 residues. The CDR3 spells CASSLWTLRGTDTQYF. The CDR3 DNA reads TGTGCCAGCAGTTTATGGACCCTACGTGGGACAGATACGCAGTATTTT.

V gene TRBV27 combines with J gene TRBJ1-6; D remains ambiguous. The CDR3 covers 12 residues. V was shortened by 8 bases and J by 11 bases, with 13 bases between the two germline ends. In germline, CDR1 is MNHEY, CDR2 SMNVEV (reference sequence). CDR3 in amino acids: CASRSYRAPLHF. The CDR3 DNA follows: TGTGCCAGCCGTAGTTACCGGGCACCCCTCCACTTT.

J is TRBJ1-1 and V is TRBV5-1; D call uncertain. The CDR3 is 13 residues long. Looked up from germline, CDR1 is SGHRS and CDR2 is YFSETQ. V was trimmed by 4 bases and J by 3 bases, leaving 10 bases between them. The CDR3 DNA follows: TGCGCCAGCAGCCCACAGACGGACACTGAAGCTTTCTTT. As protein: CASSPQTDTEAFF.

CDR3 protein: CASRVAAGGQNEQFF. In DNA, the CDR3 is TGTGCCAGCAGGGTTGCAGCGGGGGGCCAGAATGAGCAGTTCTTC. The chain is built from TRBV7-2 and TRBJ2-1; 9 bases fit TRBD2. Germline-derived CDR1 and CDR2 are SGHTA and FQGNSA. The CDR3 runs to 15 residues. J lost 7 bases, V lost 6 bases, and 10 bases had no gene match.

The CDR3 here is CASSLDGLAGKNEQFF. DNA of the CDR3: TGCGCCAGCAGCTTGGACGGACTAGCGGGGAAAAATGAGCAGTTCTTC. This chain joins TRBV5-1 and TRBJ2-1; 12 bases are shared with TRBD2. The CDR3 runs 16 residues. In germline, CDR1 is SGHRS, CDR2 YFSETQ. V lost 0 bases and J lost 7; bases outside the gene matches: 5.

This clonotype is deemed medium-sized (0.01 to 0.1%). CDR3 region: CASSYSPSSYNEQFF. The CDR3 DNA sequence: TGTGCCAGCAGTTACTCGCCTAGCTCCTACAATGAGCAGTTCTTC. This chain links TRBV6-5 with TRBJ2-1; no firm D call. This CDR3 is built from 15 residues. Germline loops: CDR1 MNHEY, CDR2 SVGAGI. Trimming removed 0 bases from V and 0 bases from J, with 6 bases in between.

V gene TRBV5-1 combines with J gene TRBJ1-4; 10 nucleotides align to TRBD1. CDR1 is SGHRS, CDR2 YFSETQ, per germline. This CDR3 region has 13 residues. V was pared by 4 bases and J by 12 bases, with 6 bases of the junction left unmatched. CDR3 bases: TGCGCCAGCAGCCTAGGGACAGGGGAGGAACTGTTTTTT. Residues: CASSLGTGEELFF.

This clonotype was observed a few times. This chain connects TRBV20-1 to TRBJ2-7; D might be TRBD2 (5 bases). Trimming removed 5 bases at V and 4 bases at J, with 15 bases between. Germline CDR1 is DFQATT and CDR2 is SNEGSKA (reference sequence). This CDR3 contains 13 residues. CDR3 sequence: CSAGLGAAYEQYF. The CDR3 DNA sequence: TGCAGTGCTGGCCTGGGAGCGGCTTACGAGCAGTACTTC.

This CDR3 is CATSRDLGSSSTDTQYF. The CDR3 DNA reads TGTGCCACCAGCAGAGATCTAGGAAGTTCTAGCACAGATACGCAGTATTTT. This rearrangement joins TRBV15 to TRBJ2-3; unclear D gene. The germline V and J ends were trimmed by 0 bases and 0 bases, with 13 bases remaining between them. The germline V gene has CDR1 LNHNV and CDR2 YYDKDF (reference sequence). This CDR3 contains 17 residues.

This clonotype occurred a few times. The chain recombines TRBV5-1 with TRBJ1-1; 9 bases agree with TRBD1. CDR1 is SGHRS and CDR2 is YFSETQ in the germline V gene. V dropped 4 bases and J dropped 5; count of bases not matched to a gene: 6. The CDR3 contains 14 residues. The CDR3 coding sequence is TGCGCCAGCAGCAGAGGACAGGGGAGGACTGAAGCTTTCTTT. This sequence encodes CASSRGQGRTEAFF.

The chain links TRBV5-1 to TRBJ1-6, with 7 bases identical to TRBD1. The CDR3 consists of 15 residues. Losses at the gene ends were 7 bases for V and 5 bases for J; bases not matched to a gene: 9. From germline, CDR1 is SGHRS and CDR2 YFSETQ. The CDR3 DNA is TGCGCCAGCCGACAGGGCGCGGAGAATAATTCACCCCTCCACTTT. As protein: CASRQGAENNSPLHF.

The gene calls are TRBV10-2 and TRBJ2-7; D is perhaps TRBD1 (6 bases). The germline V gene encodes CDR1 WSHSY and CDR2 SAAADI. Between the trimmed V and J ends, which lost 6 bases and 6 bases, there was a span of 15 bases. The CDR3 spans 13 residues. The CDR3 nucleotides read TGCGCCAGCAGGGATACAGGGTTCGCCGAGCAGTACTTC. Residues: CASRDTGFAEQYF.

The chain employs TRBV6-1 and TRBJ2-3; TRBD1 aligns across 8 bases. This CDR3 is 16 amino acids long. The V segment lost 1 base and the J segment 2 bases; nucleotides outside the gene matches: 5. Per germline, CDR1 MNHNS and CDR2 SASEGT. CDR3 coding DNA: TGTGCCAGCAGTGAAGTTCGGACAGGGACCACAGATACGCAGTATTTT. Translated, it gives CASSEVRTGTTDTQYF.

The J gene is TRBJ1-2, the V gene TRBV6-1; TRBD1 matches 7 bases. This CDR3 is 13 amino acids long. V shed 8 bases and J 2 bases; nucleotides not matched to a gene: 5. Looked up from germline, CDR1 is MNHNS and CDR2 is SASEGT. CDR3 nucleotides: TGTGCCAGCCAGACAGGGTTCAACTATGGCTACACCTTC. Amino acids: CASQTGFNYGYTF.

The chain has TRBV5-4 and TRBJ2-5; TRBD1 matches 8 bases. The germline V gene has CDR1 SGHNT and CDR2 YYREEE (reference sequence). Trimming at V came to 4 bases and at J to 5 bases, leaving 10 bases not matched to a gene. CDR3 length equals 15 residues. CDR3 loop: CASSPIQGEGETQYF. Written as DNA, the CDR3 is TGTGCCAGCAGCCCTATACAGGGGGAAGGCGAGACCCAGTACTTC.

This clonotype turned up a few times. The V call is TRBV2, the J call TRBJ2-7, with TRBD2 matching 7 bases. This CDR3 contains 13 residues. Germline CDR1 and CDR2: SNHLY and FYNNEI. The V gene end was trimmed by 4 bases and the J gene end by 4 bases; junction bases not matched to a gene: 4. The CDR3 DNA follows: TGTGCCAGCAGTGCAGCGGGGATATACGAGCAGTACTTC. Amino acids: CASSAAGIYEQYF.

The rearrangement uses TRBV19 and TRBJ1-1; possible D gene TRBD1, 6 bases. Trimming removed 5 bases from V and 5 bases from J, with 12 bases in between. The CDR3 loop spans 13 amino acids. CDR1 is LNHDA, CDR2 SQIVND, per germline (reference sequence). The CDR3 protein is CASSLTGQTEAFF. CDR3 nucleotide sequence: TGTGCCAGTAGTCTTACAGGGCAGACTGAAGCTTTCTTT.

The chain carries TRBV23-1 and TRBJ2-4; tentatively, D is TRBD2 (6 bases). TRBV23-1 is an ORF; its function is uncertain. The length of the CDR3 is 17 residues. The ends were cut back, 6 bases at V and 2 bases at J, with 20 bases in the middle. The chain's CDR3 is CASSRYEPGETKNIQYF. CDR3 bases: TGCGCCAGCAGCCGCTATGAACCGGGAGAAACCAAAAACATTCAGTACTTC.

The chain carries TRBV11-3 and TRBJ2-5; 11 bases match TRBD2. The CDR3 has 15 amino acids. The germline gives CDR1 SGHNT, CDR2 YENEEA. V shed 4 bases and J 9 bases; nucleotides not matched to a gene: 10. CDR3 sequence reads: CASSYRLAGPPAQYF. DNA of the CDR3: TGTGCCAGCAGCTACCGACTAGCGGGGCCGCCGGCCCAGTACTTC.

This clonotype has only a few counts. This chain connects TRBV20-1 to TRBJ1-1; TRBD1 agrees at 8 bases. The V gene end was trimmed by 4 bases and the J gene end by 4 bases; junction bases not matched to a gene: 2. The CDR3 runs to 12 residues. CDR1 and CDR2 from the germline V gene are DFQATT and SNEGSKA (reference sequence). The CDR3 sequence is CSAIQGGTEAFF. CDR3 nucleotides: TGCAGTGCTATACAGGGGGGCACTGAAGCTTTCTTT.

The table lists this clonotype with a few counts. The chain employs TRBV12-3 or TRBV12-4 and TRBJ2-1; 11 bases align to TRBD2. V shed 3 bases and J 9 bases; nucleotides not matched to a gene: 7. CDR3 length: 15 residues. CDR3 sequence (DNA): TGTGCCAGCAGTTTTCTGACTAGCGGGGATGGTGAGCAGTTCTTC. It encodes CASSFLTSGDGEQFF.

V and J are TRBV6-1 and TRBJ2-3; TRBD2 matches 11 bases. Germline CDR1 is MNHNS and CDR2 is SASEGT. CDR3 length equals 16 residues. J lost 9 bases, V lost 2 bases, and 10 bases had no gene match. The CDR3 coding sequence is TGTGCCAGCAGTGAAAGACTAGCGGGGACCCAGGGGACGCAGTATTTT. Translation gives CASSERLAGTQGTQYF.

V usage is TRBV4-2 and J usage is TRBJ1-2; 12 nucleotides align to TRBD1. CDR3 length equals 19 residues. The V gene end was trimmed by 0 bases and the J gene end by 6 bases; junction bases not matched to a gene: 14. The germline CDR1 and CDR2 sequences are LGHNA and YNFKEQ. The CDR3 DNA is TGTGCCAGCAGCCAAGAGGTTTTTACCGGGACAGGGGGCGTCGATGGCTACACCTTC. It is translated as CASSQEVFTGTGGVDGYTF.

The V gene is TRBV20-1, the J gene TRBJ1-5; TRBD1 agrees at 10 bases. Germline V lookup: CDR1 DFQATT, CDR2 SNEGSKA (reference sequence). This CDR3 is 16 amino acids long. With 0 bases clipped from V and 6 bases from J, the junction kept 8 bases outside the gene matches. The CDR3 loop is CSARDRVTGGLQPQHF. Written as DNA, the CDR3 is TGCAGTGCTAGAGACAGGGTGACAGGGGGCCTTCAGCCCCAGCATTTT.